What follows are 18 T cell receptor beta chains derived from one specimen sequenced in a study of OX40 agonist ivuxolimab in advanced cancers. The method was immunoSEQ multiplex PCR; TCRdb's version includes in-frame clones alone and lacks a portion of them. The sample carries fewer than 90,000 clones, over 75% recorded once. The source material was CD4+ or CD8+ T cells sorted from blood, sampled in a trial of the OX40 agonist ivuxolimab. Receptors were obtained from an adult with an advanced solid tumor such as melanoma, head and neck, liver or kidney cancer.

The chain couples TRBV4-3 to TRBJ1-1; D is unresolved. The CDR3 runs 13 residues. CDR1 LGHNA and CDR2 YSLEER come from the germline V gene. V was pared by 1 base and J by 1 base, with 4 bases between. CDR3 nucleotide sequence: TGCGCCAGCAGCCAAGGGAAGAACACTGAAGCTTTCTTT. Its translation: CASSQGKNTEAFF.

The chain joins TRBV30 to TRBJ2-7, with 7 bases matching TRBD1. Germline lookup yields CDR1 GTSNPN and CDR2 SVGIG (reference sequence). The CDR3 has 14 residues. Trimming took 1 base from V and 6 from J; bases not matched to a gene: 9. CDR3 in DNA: TGTGCCTGGAGTGCAGGGACAGCCAGGTCCGAGCAGTACTTC. Its translation is CAWSAGTARSEQYF.

The genes are TRBV30 and TRBJ2-6; the D gene could be TRBD1 or TRBD2 (5 bases each). Germline assignment: CDR1 GTSNPN and CDR2 SVGIG (reference sequence). The V and J ends lost 3 bases and 3 bases respectively, with 12 bases between them. This CDR3 has 15 amino acids. CDR3 residues: CAWRPWGNGANVLTF. The CDR3 DNA is TGTGCCTGGAGACCTTGGGGGAATGGGGCCAACGTCCTGACTTTC.

J is TRBJ2-1 and V is TRBV15; no firm D call. This CDR3 spans 14 amino acids. Germline CDR1 is LNHNV and CDR2 is YYDKDF (reference sequence). V lost 4 bases, J lost 2 bases, and 9 bases lay in between. The CDR3 nucleotides read TGTGCCACCAGCAATCCCACAGCCTACAATGAGCAGTTCTTC. Translated, it gives CATSNPTAYNEQFF.

The chain links TRBV7-8 to TRBJ1-4; 10 positions agree with TRBD1. V lost 6 bases and J lost 5; bases outside the gene matches: 3. Germline-derived CDR1 and CDR2 are SGHVS and FQNEAQ. The CDR3 consists of 14 residues. In DNA, the CDR3 is TGTGCCAGCAGGGTGGGACAGGGGAATGAAAAACTGTTTTTT. Translating it yields CASRVGQGNEKLFF.

This chain links TRBV11-2 with TRBJ1-2; 8 bases fit TRBD1. Looked up from germline, CDR1 is SGHAT and CDR2 is FQNNGV. CDR3 length: 14 amino acids. Trimming removed 7 bases from V and 2 bases from J; junction bases left unmatched: 6. This chain's CDR3 is CASNLDRVNYGYTF. CDR3 sequence (DNA): TGTGCCAGCAATTTGGACAGGGTCAACTATGGCTACACCTTC. Full variable domain (missing parts from reference TRBV11-2 and TRBJ1-2): EAGVAQSPRYKIIEKRQSVAFWCNPISGHATLYWYQQILGQGPKLLIQFQNNGVVDDSQLPKDRFSAERLKGVDSTLKIQPAKLEDSAVYLCASNLDRVNYGYTFGSGTRLTVV.

The V gene is TRBV6-5, the J gene TRBJ1-2; no reliable D call. V was cut by 2 bases and J by 2 bases, with 9 bases left in between. CDR3 size: 14 residues. Per the germline V gene, CDR1 is MNHEY and CDR2 is SVGAGI. CDR3 amino acids: CASSYQRTNYGYTF. In DNA, the CDR3 is TGTGCCAGCAGTTACCAGCGCACCAACTATGGCTACACCTTC.

The chain couples TRBV7-9 to TRBJ1-1; D unresolved. V dropped 4 bases and J dropped 1 base, with 10 bases sitting between them. This CDR3 is built from 14 residues. Germline V gene data show CDR1 as SEHNR and CDR2 as FQNEAQ (reference sequence). The CDR3 reads CASSSQAGNTEAFF. The CDR3 DNA reads as TGTGCCAGCAGCTCGCAGGCCGGGAACACTGAAGCTTTCTTT.

The chain uses TRBV19 and TRBJ1-5, with 10 nucleotides matching TRBD1. There are 19 residues in the CDR3. Germline V lookup: CDR1 LNHDA, CDR2 SQIVND (reference sequence). The V gene end was trimmed by 6 bases and the J gene end by 4 bases; junction bases not matched to a gene: 18. CDR3 protein: CASSPYSGTGVSLNQPQHF. The CDR3 nucleotides read TGTGCCAGTAGCCCCTACTCCGGGACAGGGGTTTCCCTTAATCAGCCCCAGCATTTT.

In its sample, this clone was seen once. The chain combines TRBV2 with TRBJ1-5; TRBD1 might be the D (6 bases). The length of the CDR3 is 17 residues. V dropped 4 bases and J dropped 5 bases, with 21 bases sitting between them. CDR1 and CDR2 from the germline V gene are SNHLY and FYNNEI. The CDR3 loop is CASSGNRVLVSDQPQHF. In DNA, the CDR3 is TGTGCCAGCAGTGGAAACAGGGTGCTCGTTTCGGATCAGCCCCAGCATTTT.

CDR3 protein: CASGLGGVFGNEKLFF. The CDR3 nucleotides are TGTGCCAGCGGCCTTGGGGGGGTTTTCGGGAATGAAAAACTGTTTTTT. The V gene is TRBV27, the J gene TRBJ1-4; a weak D match, TRBD1 (5 bases). CDR3 size: 16 residues. With 8 bases removed from V and 5 bases from J, the gap between germline ends came to 21 bases. Per the germline V gene, CDR1 is MNHEY and CDR2 is SMNVEV (reference sequence).

V usage is TRBV29-1 and J usage is TRBJ2-2, with 11 positions matching TRBD2. The CDR3 is made up of 15 amino acids. Germline-derived CDR1 and CDR2 are SQVTM and ANQGSEA. The junction had 7 bases not matched to a gene; V was cut back by 6 bases and J by 4 bases. The CDR3, as DNA: TGCAGCGTCAAACCCGGGACTAGCGGCACCGGGGAGCTGTTTTTT. Translated: CSVKPGTSGTGELFF.

The chain couples TRBV6-5 to TRBJ1-1, with 7 bases that match TRBD1. V trimming: 5 bases; J trimming: 4 bases; junction bases outside the gene matches: 4. This CDR3 has 13 residues. The V gene's germline CDR1 is MNHEY and CDR2 SVGAGI. The chain's CDR3 is CASSRQGGTEAFF. In DNA, the CDR3 is TGTGCCAGCAGTCGACAGGGTGGCACTGAAGCTTTCTTT.

The J gene is TRBJ2-1, the V gene TRBV4-1; D uncertain. Germline V lookup: CDR1 MGHRA, CDR2 YSYEKL. V lost 0 bases and J 0 bases, leaving 15 bases between the germline ends. This CDR3 contains 18 residues. As DNA, the CDR3 is TGCGCCAGCAGCCAAGATTCCGGATCGAGGAGCTCCTACAATGAGCAGTTCTTC. This gives the protein CASSQDSGSRSSYNEQFF.

This chain links TRBV6-1 with TRBJ2-7; 7 positions agree with TRBD1. Trimming removed 4 bases from V and 0 bases from J; junction bases left unmatched: 6. The CDR3 sequence is 15 residues long. From germline, CDR1 is MNHNS and CDR2 SASEGT. The CDR3 bases are TGTGCCAGCAGTGCCGGGACAGCTATCTCCTACGAGCAGTACTTC. Its translation is CASSAGTAISYEQYF.

The J gene is TRBJ2-2, the V gene TRBV21-1; TRBD2 reflects the table's D call only, with no check against the DNA. TRBV21-1 is listed as a pseudogene. There are 19 residues in the CDR3. The CDR3 DNA reads as TGTGCCAGCAGCTCCTGGACTAGCGGGGGTCCCGGGAACACCGGGGAGCTGTTTTTT. Amino acid sequence: CASSSWTSGGPGNTGELFF.

J is TRBJ2-5 and V is TRBV5-6; D is unresolved. Germline V gene data show CDR1 as SGHDT and CDR2 as YYEEEE. V gave up 0 bases and J gave up 7 bases, with 7 bases separating them. This CDR3 comprises 12 residues. CDR3 amino acids: CASSLGLGTQYF. The CDR3 DNA reads TGTGCCAGCAGCTTGGGATTAGGGACCCAGTACTTC.

This chain joins TRBV7-8 and TRBJ2-1; D uncertain. Per germline, CDR1 SGHVS and CDR2 FQNEAQ. The V and J ends lost 0 bases and 5 bases respectively, with 8 bases between them. There are 14 residues in the CDR3. The CDR3 here is CASSLAQLHNEQFF. The CDR3 DNA reads TGTGCCAGCAGCTTAGCCCAACTTCACAATGAGCAGTTCTTC.